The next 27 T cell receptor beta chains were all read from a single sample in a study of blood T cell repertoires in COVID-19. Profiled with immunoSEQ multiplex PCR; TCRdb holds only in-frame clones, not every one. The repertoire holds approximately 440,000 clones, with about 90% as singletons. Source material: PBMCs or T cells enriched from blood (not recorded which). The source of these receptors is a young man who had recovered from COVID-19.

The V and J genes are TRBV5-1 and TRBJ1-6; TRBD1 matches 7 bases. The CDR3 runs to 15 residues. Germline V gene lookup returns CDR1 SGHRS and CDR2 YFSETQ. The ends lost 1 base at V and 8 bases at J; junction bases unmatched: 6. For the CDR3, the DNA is TGCGCCAGCAGCTTGACAGGGGAGAAGTATTCACCCCTCCACTTT. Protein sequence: CASSLTGEKYSPLHF.

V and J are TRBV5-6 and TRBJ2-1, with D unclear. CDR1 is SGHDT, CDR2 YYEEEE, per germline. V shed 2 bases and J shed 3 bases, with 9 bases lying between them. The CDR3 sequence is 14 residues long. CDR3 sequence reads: CASSFSGLYNEQFF. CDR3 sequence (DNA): TGTGCCAGCAGCTTCAGTGGGCTCTACAATGAGCAGTTCTTC.

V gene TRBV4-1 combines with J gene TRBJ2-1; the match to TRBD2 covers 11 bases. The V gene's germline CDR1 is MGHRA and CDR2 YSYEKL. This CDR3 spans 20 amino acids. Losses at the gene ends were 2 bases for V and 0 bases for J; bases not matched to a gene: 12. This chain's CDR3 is CASSQRGLSGGASSYNEQFF. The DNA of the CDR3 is TGCGCCAGCAGCCAAAGGGGCCTTAGCGGGGGGGCGAGCTCCTACAATGAGCAGTTCTTC.

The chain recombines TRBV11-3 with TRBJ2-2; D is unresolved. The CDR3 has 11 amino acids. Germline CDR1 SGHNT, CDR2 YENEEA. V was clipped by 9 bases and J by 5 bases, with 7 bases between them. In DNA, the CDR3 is TGTGCCAGTACAACAACCGGGGAGCTGTTTTTT. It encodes CASTTTGELFF.

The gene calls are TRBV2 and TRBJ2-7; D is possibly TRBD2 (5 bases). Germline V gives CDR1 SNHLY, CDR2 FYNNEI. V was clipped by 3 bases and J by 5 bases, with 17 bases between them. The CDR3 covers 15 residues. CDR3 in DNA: TGTGCCAGCAGTGAGGTGGAGGCCTCACCCCACGAGCAGTACTTC. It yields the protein CASSEVEASPHEQYF.

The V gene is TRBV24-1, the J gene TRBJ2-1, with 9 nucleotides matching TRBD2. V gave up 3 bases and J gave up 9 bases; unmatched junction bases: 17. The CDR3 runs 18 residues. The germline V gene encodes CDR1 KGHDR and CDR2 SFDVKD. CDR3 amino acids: CATSDSVPASGKWAEQFF. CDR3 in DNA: TGTGCCACCAGTGATAGCGTCCCGGCTAGCGGGAAATGGGCTGAGCAGTTCTTC.

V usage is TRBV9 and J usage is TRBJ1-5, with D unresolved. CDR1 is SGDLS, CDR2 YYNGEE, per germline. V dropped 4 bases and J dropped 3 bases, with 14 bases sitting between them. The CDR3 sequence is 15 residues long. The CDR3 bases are TGTGCCAGCAGCCCCCGTGGCGGATACAATCAGCCCCAGCATTTT. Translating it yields CASSPRGGYNQPQHF.

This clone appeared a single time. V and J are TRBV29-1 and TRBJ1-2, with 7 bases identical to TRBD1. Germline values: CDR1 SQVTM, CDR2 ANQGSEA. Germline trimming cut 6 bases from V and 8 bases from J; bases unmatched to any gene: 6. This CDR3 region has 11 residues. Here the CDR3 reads CSVGDSRGYTF. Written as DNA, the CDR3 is TGCAGCGTGGGGGACAGCCGCGGCTACACCTTC.

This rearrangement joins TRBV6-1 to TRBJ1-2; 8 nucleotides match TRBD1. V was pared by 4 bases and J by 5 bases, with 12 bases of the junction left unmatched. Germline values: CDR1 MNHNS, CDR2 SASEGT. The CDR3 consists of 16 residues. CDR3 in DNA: TGTGCCAGCAGTGTAGAGACAGGGGCGACCCTGTATGGCTACACCTTC. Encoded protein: CASSVETGATLYGYTF.

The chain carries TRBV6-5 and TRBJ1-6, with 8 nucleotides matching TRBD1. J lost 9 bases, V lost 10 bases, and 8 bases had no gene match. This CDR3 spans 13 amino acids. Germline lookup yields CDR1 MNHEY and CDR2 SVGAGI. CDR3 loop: CATRQGFTSPLHF. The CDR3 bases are TGTGCCACACGACAGGGGTTTACTTCACCCCTCCACTTT.

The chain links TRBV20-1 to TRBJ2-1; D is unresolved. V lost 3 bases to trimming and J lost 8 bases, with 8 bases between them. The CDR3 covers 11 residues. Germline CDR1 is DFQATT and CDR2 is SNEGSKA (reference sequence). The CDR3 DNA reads TGCAGTGCTAGTAGAGATCATGAGCAGTTCTTC. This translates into CSASRDHEQFF.

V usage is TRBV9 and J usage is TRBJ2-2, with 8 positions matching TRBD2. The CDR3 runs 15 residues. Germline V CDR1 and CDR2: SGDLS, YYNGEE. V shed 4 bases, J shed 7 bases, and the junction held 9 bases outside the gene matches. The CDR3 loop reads CASSLTFSGNGELFF. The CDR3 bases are TGTGCCAGCAGCCTGACCTTTAGCGGGAACGGGGAGCTGTTTTTT.

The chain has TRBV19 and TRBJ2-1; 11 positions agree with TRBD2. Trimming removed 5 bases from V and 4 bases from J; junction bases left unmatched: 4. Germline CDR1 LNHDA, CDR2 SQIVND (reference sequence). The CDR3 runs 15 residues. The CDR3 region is CASSPTSGMYNEQFF. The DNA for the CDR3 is TGTGCCAGTAGTCCGACTAGCGGGATGTACAATGAGCAGTTCTTC.

The DNA for the CDR3 is TGTGCCAGCAGTTTATCCCAGGGGGCCTATGGAAACACCATATATTTT. This codes for CASSLSQGAYGNTIYF. The gene calls are TRBV28 and TRBJ1-3, with 8 bases that match TRBD1. CDR1 and CDR2 (germline): MDHEN, SYDVKM. The CDR3 spans 16 residues. V lost 1 base and J lost 3; bases outside the gene matches: 5.

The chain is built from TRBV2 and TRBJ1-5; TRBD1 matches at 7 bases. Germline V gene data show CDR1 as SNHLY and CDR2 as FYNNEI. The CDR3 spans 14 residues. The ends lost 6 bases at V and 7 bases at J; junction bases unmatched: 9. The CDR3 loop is CASRETGMGQPQHF. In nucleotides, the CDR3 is TGTGCCAGCAGAGAGACAGGGATGGGACAGCCCCAGCATTTT.

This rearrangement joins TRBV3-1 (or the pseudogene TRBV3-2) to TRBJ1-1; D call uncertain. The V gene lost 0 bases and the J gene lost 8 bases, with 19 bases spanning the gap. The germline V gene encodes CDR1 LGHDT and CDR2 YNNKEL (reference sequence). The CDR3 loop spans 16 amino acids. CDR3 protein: CASSQEEAGPGGEAFF. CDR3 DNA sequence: TGTGCCAGCAGCCAAGAGGAGGCGGGCCCGGGCGGGGAAGCTTTCTTT.

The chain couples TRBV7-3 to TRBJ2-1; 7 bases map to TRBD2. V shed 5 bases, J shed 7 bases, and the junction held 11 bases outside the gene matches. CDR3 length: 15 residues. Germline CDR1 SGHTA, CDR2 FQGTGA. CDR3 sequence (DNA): TGTGCCAGCAGCCTAATGGTAGCGGGCTTTAATGAGCAGTTCTTC. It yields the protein CASSLMVAGFNEQFF.

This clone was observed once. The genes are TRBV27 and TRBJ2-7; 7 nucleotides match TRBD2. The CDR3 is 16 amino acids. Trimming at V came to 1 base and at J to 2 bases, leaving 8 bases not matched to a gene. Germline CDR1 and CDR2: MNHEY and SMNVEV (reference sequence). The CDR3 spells CASSLWGGSKAYEQYF. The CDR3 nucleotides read TGTGCCAGCAGTTTATGGGGCGGGAGCAAGGCCTACGAGCAGTACTTC.

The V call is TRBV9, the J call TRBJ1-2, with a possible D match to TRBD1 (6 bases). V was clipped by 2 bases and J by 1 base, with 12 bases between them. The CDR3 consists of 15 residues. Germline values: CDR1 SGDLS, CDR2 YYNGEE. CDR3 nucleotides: TGTGCCAGCAGCGTCGGGACAACCCTTAACTATGGCTACACCTTC. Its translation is CASSVGTTLNYGYTF. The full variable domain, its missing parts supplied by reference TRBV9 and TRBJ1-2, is DSGVTQTPKHLITATGQRVTLRCSPRSGDLSVYWYQQSLDQGLQFLIQYYNGEERAKGNILERFSAQQFPDLHSELNLSSLELGDSALYFCASSVGTTLNYGYTFGSGTRLTVV.

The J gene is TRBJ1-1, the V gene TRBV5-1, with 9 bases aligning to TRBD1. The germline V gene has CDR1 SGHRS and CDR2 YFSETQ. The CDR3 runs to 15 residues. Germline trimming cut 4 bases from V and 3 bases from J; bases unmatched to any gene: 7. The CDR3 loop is CASSGGQGKDTEAFF. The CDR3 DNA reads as TGCGCCAGCAGCGGTGGACAGGGGAAGGACACTGAAGCTTTCTTT.

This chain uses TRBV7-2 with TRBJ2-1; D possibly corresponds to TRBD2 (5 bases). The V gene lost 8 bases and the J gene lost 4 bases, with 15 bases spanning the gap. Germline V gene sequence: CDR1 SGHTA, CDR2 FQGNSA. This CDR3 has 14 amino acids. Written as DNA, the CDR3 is TGTGCCAGCCAGCTGGGAGTAGAGTACAATGAGCAGTTCTTC. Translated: CASQLGVEYNEQFF.

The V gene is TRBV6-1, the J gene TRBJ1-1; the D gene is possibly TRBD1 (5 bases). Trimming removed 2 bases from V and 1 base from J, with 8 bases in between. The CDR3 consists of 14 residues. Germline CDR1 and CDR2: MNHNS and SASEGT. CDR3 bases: TGTGCCAGCAGTGAATTTGGGGCGAACACTGAAGCTTTCTTT. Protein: CASSEFGANTEAFF.

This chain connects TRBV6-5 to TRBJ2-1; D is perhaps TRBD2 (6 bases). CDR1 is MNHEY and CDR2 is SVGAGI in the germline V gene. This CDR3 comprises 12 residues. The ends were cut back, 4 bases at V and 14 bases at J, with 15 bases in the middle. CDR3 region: CASSLGGISEFF. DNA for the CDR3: TGTGCCAGCAGTTTGGGGGGAATAAGTGAGTTCTTC.

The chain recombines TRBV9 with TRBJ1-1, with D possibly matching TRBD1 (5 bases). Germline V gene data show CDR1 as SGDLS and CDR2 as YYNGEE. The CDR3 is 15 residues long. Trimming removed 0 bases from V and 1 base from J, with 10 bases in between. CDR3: CASSVDGHANTEAFF. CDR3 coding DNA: TGTGCCAGCAGCGTAGACGGACACGCGAACACTGAAGCTTTCTTT.

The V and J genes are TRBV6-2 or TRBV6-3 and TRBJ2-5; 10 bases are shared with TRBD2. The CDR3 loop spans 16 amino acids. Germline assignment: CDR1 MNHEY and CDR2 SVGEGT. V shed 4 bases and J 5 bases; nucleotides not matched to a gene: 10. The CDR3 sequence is CASSSTSAGGLETQYF. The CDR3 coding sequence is TGTGCCAGCAGTTCAACCTCAGCGGGGGGGCTTGAGACCCAGTACTTC.

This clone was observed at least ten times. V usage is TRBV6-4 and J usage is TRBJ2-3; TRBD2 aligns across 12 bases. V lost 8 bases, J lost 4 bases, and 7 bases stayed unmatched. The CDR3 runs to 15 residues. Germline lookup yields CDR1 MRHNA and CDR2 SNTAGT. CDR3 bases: TGTGCCAGCGCTAAGACTAGCGGGAGCGCAGATACGCAGTATTTT. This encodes CASAKTSGSADTQYF.

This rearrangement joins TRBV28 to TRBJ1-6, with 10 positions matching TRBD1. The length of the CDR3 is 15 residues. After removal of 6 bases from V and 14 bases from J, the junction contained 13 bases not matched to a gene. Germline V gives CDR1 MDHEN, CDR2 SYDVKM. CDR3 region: CASRPPGQGIRALHF. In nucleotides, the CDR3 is TGTGCCAGCAGACCTCCGGGACAGGGGATTAGGGCCCTCCACTTT.